Sequencing of this TCR beta chain was carried out in a study of T cell responses to AZD1222 COVID-19 vaccine. Across the whole study: Whether given at about 4 or about 12 weeks, second doses were pooled.

Using immunoSEQ multiplex PCR, the repertoire was profiled, and TCRdb retains in-frame clones only, with some absent. The repertoire holds some 110,000 clones, with 75% to 90% as singletons. Study findings and constraints: Across the whole spike, CD4 TCRs peaked at regions 160-218 and 743-854. AZD1222 recipients seropositive at baseline numbered only 5 to 7.

This clone was observed a handful of times. What it recognizes is unknown. Deletions cut 6 bases from V and 0 bases from J, with 12 bases between. Germline V gene lookup returns CDR1 MNHEY and CDR2 SVGAGI. This CDR3 is built from 15 residues. The chain combines TRBV6-5 with TRBJ2-4, with D perhaps TRBD1 or TRBD2 (6 bases each). This clonotype was sampled from an adult in good health. Here the sequenced sample was peripheral blood, taken on day 0 of AZD1222 vaccination. Written as DNA, the CDR3 is TGTGCCAGCAGCCCCGGGGGCTCAGCCAAAAACATTCAGTACTTC. Translated: CASSPGGSAKNIQYF.